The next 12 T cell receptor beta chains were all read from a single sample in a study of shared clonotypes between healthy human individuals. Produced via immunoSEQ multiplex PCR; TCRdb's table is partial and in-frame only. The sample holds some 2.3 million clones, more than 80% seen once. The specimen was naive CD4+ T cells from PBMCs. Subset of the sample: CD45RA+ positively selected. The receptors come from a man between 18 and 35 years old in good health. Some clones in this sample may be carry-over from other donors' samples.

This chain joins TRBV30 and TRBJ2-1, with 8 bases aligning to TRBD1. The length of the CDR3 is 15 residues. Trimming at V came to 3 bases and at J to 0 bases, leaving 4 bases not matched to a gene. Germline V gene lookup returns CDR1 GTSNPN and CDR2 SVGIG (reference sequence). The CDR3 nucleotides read TGTGCCTGGAGCAGGACAGGGAGCTCCTACAATGAGCAGTTCTTC. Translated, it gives CAWSRTGSSYNEQFF.

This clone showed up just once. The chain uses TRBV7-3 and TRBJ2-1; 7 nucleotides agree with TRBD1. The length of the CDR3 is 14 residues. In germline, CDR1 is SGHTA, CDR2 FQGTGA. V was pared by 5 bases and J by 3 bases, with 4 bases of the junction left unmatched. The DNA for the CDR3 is TGTGCCAGCAGCATAGGGACAGACTACAATGAGCAGTTCTTC. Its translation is CASSIGTDYNEQFF. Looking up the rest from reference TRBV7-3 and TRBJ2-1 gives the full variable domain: GAGVSQTPSNKVTEKGKYVELRCDPISGHTALYWYRQSLGQGPEFLIYFQGTGAADDSGLPNDRFFAVRPEGSVSTLKIQRTERGDSAVYLCASSIGTDYNEQFFGPGTRLTVL.

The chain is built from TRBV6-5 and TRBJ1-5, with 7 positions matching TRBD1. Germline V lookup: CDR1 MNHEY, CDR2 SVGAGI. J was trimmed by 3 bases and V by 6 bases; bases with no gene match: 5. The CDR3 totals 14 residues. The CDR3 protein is CASRYRGPNQPQHF. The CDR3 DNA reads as TGTGCCAGCAGGTACAGGGGCCCCAATCAGCCCCAGCATTTT.

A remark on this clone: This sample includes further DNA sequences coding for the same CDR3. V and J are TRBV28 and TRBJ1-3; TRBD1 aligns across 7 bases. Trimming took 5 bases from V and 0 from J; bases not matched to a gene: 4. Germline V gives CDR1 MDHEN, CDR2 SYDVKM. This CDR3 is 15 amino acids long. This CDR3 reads CASSQGGASGNTIYF. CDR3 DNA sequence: TGTGCCAGCAGTCAGGGGGGAGCCTCTGGAAACACCATATATTTT.

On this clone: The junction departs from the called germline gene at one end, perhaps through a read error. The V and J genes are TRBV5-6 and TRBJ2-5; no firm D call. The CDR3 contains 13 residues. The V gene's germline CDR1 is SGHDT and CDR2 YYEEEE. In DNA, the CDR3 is TGTGCCAGCAGCCTAACAGTACAAGGGACCCAGTACTTC. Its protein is CASSLTVQGTQYF.

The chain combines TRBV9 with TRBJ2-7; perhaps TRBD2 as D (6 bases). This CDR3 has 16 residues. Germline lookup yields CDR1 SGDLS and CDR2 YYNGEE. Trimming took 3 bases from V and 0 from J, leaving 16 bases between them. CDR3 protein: CASSARESPISYEQYF. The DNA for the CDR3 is TGTGCCAGCAGCGCCCGGGAGAGTCCCATCTCCTACGAGCAGTACTTC.

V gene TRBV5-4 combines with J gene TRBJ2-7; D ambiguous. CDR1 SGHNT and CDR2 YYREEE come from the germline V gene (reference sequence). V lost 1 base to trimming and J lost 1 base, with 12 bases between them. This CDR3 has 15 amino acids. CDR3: CASSLPGTQSYEQYF. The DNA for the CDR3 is TGTGCCAGCAGCTTGCCCGGCACGCAATCCTACGAGCAGTACTTC.

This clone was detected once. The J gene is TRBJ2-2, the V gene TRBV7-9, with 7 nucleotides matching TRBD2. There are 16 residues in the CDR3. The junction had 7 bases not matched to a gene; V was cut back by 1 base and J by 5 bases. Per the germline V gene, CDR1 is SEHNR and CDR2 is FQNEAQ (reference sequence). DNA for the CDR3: TGTGCCAGCAGCTTAGGGAGTGGCGGGAGTACCGGGGAGCTGTTTTTT. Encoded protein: CASSLGSGGSTGELFF.

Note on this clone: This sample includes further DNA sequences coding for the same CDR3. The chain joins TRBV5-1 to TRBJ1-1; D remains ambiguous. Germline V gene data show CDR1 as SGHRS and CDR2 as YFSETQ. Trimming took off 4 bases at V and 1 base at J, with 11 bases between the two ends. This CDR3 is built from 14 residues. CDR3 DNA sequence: TGCGCCAGCAGCGCAGGAGACCCGAACACTGAAGCTTTCTTT. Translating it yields CASSAGDPNTEAFF.

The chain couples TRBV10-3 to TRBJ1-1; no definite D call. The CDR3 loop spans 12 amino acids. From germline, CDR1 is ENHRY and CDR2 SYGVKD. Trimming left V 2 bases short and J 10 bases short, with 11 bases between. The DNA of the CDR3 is TGTGCCATCAGTGAGCCATACGTCGTAGCTTTCTTT. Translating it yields CAISEPYVVAFF.

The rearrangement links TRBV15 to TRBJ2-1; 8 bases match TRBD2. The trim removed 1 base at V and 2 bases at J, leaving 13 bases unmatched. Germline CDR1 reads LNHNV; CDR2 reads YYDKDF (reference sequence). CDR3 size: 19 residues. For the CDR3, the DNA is TGTGCCACCAGCAGAGTTGAGACGCCAGCGGGAGTTCCCTACAATGAGCAGTTCTTC. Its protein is CATSRVETPAGVPYNEQFF.

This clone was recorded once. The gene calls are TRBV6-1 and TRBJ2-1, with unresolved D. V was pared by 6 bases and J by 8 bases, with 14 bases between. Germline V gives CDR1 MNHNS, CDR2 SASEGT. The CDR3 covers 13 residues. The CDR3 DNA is TGTGCCAGCAGAGAACAGAGACTCGATGAGCAGTTCTTC. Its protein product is CASREQRLDEQFF.